This T cell receptor beta chain is from a study of T cell responses to AZD1222 COVID-19 vaccine. This table comes from immunoSEQ multiplex PCR, and its TCRdb copy is limited to in-frame clones, with some not included. The sample records 130,000 or so clones, about 90% being singletons. Study-wide results and limits: Elevations in Spike-specific TCR breadth and depth followed administration of two AZD1222 doses. Unmutated variant regions are reportedly targeted by nearly half of spike-specific TCRs. Seropositive status at baseline applied to only a handful of AZD1222 recipients.

With respect to this clone: What it binds is unknown.

Germline-derived CDR1 and CDR2 are KGHSH and LQKENI. V was clipped by 8 bases and J by 2 bases, with 15 bases between them. The CDR3 consists of 14 residues. This chain links TRBV18 with TRBJ2-5, with no clear D. This sample comprised peripheral blood, obtained on day 0 of AZD1222 vaccination. This sequence originates from an adult in good health. The CDR3 region is CASRQRTNQETQYF. CDR3 DNA: TGTGCCAGCAGACAACGAACTAATCAAGAGACCCAGTACTTC.